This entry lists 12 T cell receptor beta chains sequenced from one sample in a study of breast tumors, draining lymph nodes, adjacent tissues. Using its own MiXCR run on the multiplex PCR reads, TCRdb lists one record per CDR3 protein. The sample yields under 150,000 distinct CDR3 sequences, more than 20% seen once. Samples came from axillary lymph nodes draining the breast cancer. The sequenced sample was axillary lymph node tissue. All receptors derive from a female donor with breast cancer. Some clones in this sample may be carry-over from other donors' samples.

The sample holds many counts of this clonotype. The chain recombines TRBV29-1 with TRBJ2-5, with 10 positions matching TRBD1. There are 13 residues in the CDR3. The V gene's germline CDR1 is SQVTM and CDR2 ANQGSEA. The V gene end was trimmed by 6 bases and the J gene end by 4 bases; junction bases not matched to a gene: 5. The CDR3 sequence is CSVADRGRETQYF. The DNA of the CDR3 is TGCAGCGTCGCAGACAGGGGGCGAGAGACCCAGTACTTC.

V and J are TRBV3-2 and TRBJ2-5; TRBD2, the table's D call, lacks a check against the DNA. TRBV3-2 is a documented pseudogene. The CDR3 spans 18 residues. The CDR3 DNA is TGTGCCAGCAGCCAATGCATTTGGGTGGTAGCGGGAGAAGAGACCCAGTACTTC. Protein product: CASSQCIWVVAGEETQYF.

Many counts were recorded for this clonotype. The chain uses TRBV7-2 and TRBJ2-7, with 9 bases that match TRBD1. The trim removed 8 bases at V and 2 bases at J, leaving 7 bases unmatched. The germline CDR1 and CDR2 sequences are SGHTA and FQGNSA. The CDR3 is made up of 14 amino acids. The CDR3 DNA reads TGTGCCAGCGTCCGGGACAGGGTGGCCTACGAGCAGTACTTC. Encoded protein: CASVRDRVAYEQYF.

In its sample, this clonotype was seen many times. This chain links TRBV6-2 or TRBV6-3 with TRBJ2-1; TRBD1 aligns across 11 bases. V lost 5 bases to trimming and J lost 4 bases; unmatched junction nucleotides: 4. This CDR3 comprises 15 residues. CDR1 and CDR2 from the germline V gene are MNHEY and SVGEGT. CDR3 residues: CASSRTGGPYNEQFF. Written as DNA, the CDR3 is TGTGCCAGCAGTCGGACAGGGGGCCCATACAATGAGCAGTTCTTC.

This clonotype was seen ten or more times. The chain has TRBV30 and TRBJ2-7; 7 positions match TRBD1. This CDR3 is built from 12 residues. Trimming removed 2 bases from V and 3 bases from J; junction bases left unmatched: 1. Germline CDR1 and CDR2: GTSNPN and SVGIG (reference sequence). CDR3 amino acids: CAWSYRGYEQYF. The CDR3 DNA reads TGTGCCTGGAGTTACAGGGGCTACGAGCAGTACTTC. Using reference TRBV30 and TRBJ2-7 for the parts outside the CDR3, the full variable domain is SQTIHQWPATLVQPVGSPLSLECTVEGTSNPNLYWYRQAAGRGLQLLFYSVGIGQISSEVPQNLSASRPQDRQFILSSKKLLLSDSGFYLCAWSYRGYEQYFGPGTRLTVT.

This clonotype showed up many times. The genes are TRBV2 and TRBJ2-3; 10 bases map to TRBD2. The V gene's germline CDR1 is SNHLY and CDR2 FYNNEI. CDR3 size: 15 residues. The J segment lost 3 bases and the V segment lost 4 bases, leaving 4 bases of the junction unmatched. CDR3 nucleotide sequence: TGTGCCAGCAGTGGTGCTAGCGGGAGAACAGATACGCAGTATTTT. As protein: CASSGASGRTDTQYF.

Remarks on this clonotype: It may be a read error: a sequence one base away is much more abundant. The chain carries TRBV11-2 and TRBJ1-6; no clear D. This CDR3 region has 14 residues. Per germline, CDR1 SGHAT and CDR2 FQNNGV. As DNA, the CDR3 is TGTGCCAGCAGCGCAATCTGGGGAAATTCACTCCTCCACTTT. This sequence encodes CASSAIWGNSLLHF.

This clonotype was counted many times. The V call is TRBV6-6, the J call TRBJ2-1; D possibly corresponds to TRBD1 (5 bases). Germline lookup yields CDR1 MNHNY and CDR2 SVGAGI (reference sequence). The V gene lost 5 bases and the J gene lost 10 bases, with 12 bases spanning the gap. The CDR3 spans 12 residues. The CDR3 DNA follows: TGTGCCAGCAGTCCTCAGGGAAGGGAGCAGTTCTTC. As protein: CASSPQGREQFF.

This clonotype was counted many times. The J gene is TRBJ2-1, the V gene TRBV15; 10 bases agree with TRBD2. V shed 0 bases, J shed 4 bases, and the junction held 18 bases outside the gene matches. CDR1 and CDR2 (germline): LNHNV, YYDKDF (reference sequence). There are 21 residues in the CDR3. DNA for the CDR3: TGTGCCACCAGCAGAGATCTTGGCAGGGGGCATCGAGCGGGAGGGTACAATGAGCAGTTCTTC. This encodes CATSRDLGRGHRAGGYNEQFF.

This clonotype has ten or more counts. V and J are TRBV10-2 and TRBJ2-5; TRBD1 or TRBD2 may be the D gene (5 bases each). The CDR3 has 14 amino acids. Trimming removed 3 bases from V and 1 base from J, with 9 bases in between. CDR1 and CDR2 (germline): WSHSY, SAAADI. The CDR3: CASSEWGSQETQYF. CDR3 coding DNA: TGCGCCAGCAGTGAATGGGGGTCCCAAGAGACCCAGTACTTC.

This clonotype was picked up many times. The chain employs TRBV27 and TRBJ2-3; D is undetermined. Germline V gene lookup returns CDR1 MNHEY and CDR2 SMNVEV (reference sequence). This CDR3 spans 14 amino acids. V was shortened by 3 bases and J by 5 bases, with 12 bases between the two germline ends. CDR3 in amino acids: CASSFSYSQDTQYF. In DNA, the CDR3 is TGTGCCAGCAGTTTCTCCTACTCGCAAGATACGCAGTATTTT.

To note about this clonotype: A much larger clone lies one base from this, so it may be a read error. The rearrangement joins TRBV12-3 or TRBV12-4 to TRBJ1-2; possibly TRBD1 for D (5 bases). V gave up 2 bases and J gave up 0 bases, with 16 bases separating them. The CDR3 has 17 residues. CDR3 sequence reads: CASSLKGRVLTNYGYTF. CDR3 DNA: TGTGCCAGCAGTTTAAAGGGCAGGGTCCTAACTAACTATGGCTACACCTTC.